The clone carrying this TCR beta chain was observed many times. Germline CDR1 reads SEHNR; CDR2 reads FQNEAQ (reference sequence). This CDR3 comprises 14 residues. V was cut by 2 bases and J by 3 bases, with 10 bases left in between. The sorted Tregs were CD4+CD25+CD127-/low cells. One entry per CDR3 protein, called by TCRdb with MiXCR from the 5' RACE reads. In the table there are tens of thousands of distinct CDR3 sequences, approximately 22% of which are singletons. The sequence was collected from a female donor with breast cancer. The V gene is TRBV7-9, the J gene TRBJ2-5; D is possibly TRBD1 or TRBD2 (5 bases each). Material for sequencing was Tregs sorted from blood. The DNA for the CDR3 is TGTGCCAGCAGCTTAATTCTGGGGGAAGAGACCCAGTACTTC. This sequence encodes CASSLILGEETQYF.